The entry below gives a single T cell receptor (beta chain) sequence along with its context. A single base separates this from a much larger clone, so it may be a read error. Unsorted bulk tissue, about 19-31 mg of it, served as the source for co-extraction of RNA and DNA. With chronic HBV infection, the patients were also treatment-naive. The data were obtained in a study of tumor-infiltrating lymphocytes in primary liver carcinoma. Researchers generated TCR beta cDNA from approximately 0.55 ug of total RNA, relying on a constant-region primer. Employing slightly modified ARM-PCR, three nested multiplex PCR rounds were run, and these gave rise to the TCR beta libraries. The opening two PCR rounds, approximately 10 cycles each, paired TRBV1-TRBV30 forward primers with a C-beta reverse primer. TCRdb processed the multiplex PCR reads anew with MiXCR; each CDR3 protein has one entry. The sample lists approximately 92,000 distinct CDR3 sequences, over 55% occurring once.

The CDR3 covers 17 residues. Germline CDR1 MNHNS, CDR2 SASEGT. With V trimmed by 9 bases and J by 7 bases, 17 bases remained unmatched. The sequence derives from a woman aged 55-70 years with primary liver carcinoma and hepatitis B virus infection. The sample consisted of liver tumor tissue from sampling region 5. Subset reported: tumor region T5, tumor centre. The chain couples TRBV6-1 to TRBJ2-5, with 13 bases that match TRBD2. Here the CDR3 DNA reads TGTGCCAGTACAGAGGAGTTTTTACTAGCGGGAGGGGGGACCCAGTACTTC. Translated, it gives CASTEEFLLAGGGTQYF.